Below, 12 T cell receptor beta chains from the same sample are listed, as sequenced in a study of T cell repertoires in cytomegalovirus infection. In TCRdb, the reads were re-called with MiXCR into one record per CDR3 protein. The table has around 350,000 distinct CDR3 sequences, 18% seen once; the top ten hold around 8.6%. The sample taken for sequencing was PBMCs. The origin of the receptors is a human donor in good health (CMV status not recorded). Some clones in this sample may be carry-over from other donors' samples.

In nucleotides, the CDR3 is TGCGCCGCCAGCGTTATCCGTTTTTACGAGCAGTACTTC. Translation gives CAASVIRFYEQYF. This chain uses TRBV23-1 with TRBJ2-7; D gene uncertain. Being an ORF, TRBV23-1 has a function that is uncertain. Trimming removed 11 bases from V and 4 bases from J, with 18 bases in between. This CDR3 has 13 amino acids.

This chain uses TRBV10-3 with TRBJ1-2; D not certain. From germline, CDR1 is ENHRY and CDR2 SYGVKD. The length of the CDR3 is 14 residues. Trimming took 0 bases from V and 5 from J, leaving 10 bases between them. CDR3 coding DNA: TGTGCCATCAGTGAGTCCCGGGCAGTTTATGGCTACACCTTC. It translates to CAISESRAVYGYTF.

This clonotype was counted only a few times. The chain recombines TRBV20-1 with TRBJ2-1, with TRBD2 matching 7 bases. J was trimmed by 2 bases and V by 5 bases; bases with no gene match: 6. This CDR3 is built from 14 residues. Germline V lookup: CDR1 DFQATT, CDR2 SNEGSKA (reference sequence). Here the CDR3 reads CSAGGGGAYNEQFF. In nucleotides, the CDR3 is TGCAGTGCTGGGGGGGGGGGGGCCTACAATGAGCAGTTCTTC.

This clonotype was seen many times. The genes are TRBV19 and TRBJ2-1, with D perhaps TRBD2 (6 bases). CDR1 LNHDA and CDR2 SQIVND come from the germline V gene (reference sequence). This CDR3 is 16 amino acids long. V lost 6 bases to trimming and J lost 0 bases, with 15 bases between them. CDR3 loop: CASRPGLFSSYNEQFF. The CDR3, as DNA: TGTGCCAGTAGACCAGGACTATTTAGCTCCTACAATGAGCAGTTCTTC. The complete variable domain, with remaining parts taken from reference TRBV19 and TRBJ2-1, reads DGGITQSPKYLFRKEGQNVTLSCEQNLNHDAMYWYRQDPGQGLRLIYYSQIVNDFQKGDIAEGYSVSREKKESFPLTVTSAQKNPTAFYLCASRPGLFSSYNEQFFGPGTRLTVL.

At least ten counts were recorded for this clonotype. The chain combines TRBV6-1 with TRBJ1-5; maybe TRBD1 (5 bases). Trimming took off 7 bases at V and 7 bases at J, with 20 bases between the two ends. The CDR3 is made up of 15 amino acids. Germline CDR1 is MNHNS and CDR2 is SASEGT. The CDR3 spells CASTQGVGFEQPQHF. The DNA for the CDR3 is TGTGCCAGCACCCAAGGGGTGGGGTTCGAGCAGCCCCAGCATTTT.

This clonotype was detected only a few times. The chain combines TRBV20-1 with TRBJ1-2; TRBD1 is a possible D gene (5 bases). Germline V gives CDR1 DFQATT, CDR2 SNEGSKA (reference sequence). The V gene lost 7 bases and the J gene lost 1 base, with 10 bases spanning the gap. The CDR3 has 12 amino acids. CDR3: CSVLGDNYGYTF. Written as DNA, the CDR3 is TGCAGTGTTTTGGGGGATAACTATGGCTACACCTTC.

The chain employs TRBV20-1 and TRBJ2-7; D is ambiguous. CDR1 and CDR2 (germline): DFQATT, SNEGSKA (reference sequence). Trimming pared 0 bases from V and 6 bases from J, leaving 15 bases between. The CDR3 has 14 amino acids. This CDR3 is CSARDGPRPAEQYV. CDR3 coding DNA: TGCAGTGCTAGAGACGGCCCCCGGCCAGCCGAGCAGTACGTC.

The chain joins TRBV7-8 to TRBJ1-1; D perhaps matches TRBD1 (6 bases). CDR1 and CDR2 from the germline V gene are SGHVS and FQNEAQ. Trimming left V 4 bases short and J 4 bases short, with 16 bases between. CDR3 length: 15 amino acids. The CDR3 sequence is CASSSRGSLGTEAFF. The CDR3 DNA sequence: TGTGCCAGCAGCTCTAGGGGGTCCTTGGGCACTGAAGCTTTCTTT. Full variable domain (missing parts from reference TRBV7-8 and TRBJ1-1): GAGVSQSPRYKVAKRGQDVALRCDPISGHVSLFWYQQALGQGPEFLTYFQNEAQLDKSGLPSDRFFAERPEGSVSTLKIQRTQQEDSAVYLCASSSRGSLGTEAFFGQGTRLTVV.

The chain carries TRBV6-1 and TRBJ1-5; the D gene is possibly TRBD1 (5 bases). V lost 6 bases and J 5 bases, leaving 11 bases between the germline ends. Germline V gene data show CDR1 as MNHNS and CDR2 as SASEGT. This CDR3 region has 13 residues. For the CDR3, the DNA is TGTGCCAGCAGCGGACATCCGGATCAGCCCCAGCATTTT. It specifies CASSGHPDQPQHF.

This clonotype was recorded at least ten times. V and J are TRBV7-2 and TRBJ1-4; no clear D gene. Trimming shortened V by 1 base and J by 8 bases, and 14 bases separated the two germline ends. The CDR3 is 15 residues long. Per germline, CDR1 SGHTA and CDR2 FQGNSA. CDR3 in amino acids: CASSLGSGSGEKLFF. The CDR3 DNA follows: TGTGCCAGCAGCTTAGGATCTGGGTCGGGGGAAAAACTGTTTTTT. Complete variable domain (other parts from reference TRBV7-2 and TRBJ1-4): GAGVSQSPSNKVTEKGKDVELRCDPISGHTALYWYRQSLGQGLEFLIYFQGNSAPDKSGLPSDRFSAERTGGSVSTLTIQRTQQEDSAVYLCASSLGSGSGEKLFFGSGTQLSVL.

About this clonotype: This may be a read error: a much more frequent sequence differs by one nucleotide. The CDR3 protein is CASSSRTGHTDTQYF. As DNA, the CDR3 is TGTGCCAGCAGCTCCCGGACAGGGCACACAGATACGCAGTATTTT. The rearrangement links TRBV7-8 to TRBJ2-3; 8 positions match TRBD1. This CDR3 is 15 amino acids long. With 4 bases clipped from V and 2 bases from J, the junction kept 5 bases outside the gene matches. Germline lookup yields CDR1 SGHVS and CDR2 FQNEAQ. Together with reference TRBV7-8 and TRBJ2-3, the CDR3 gives the full variable domain: GAGVSQSPRYKVAKRGQDVALRCDPISGHVSLFWYQQALGQGPEFLTYFQNEAQLDKSGLPSDRFFAERPEGSVSTLKIQRTQQEDSAVYLCASSSRTGHTDTQYFGPGTRLTVL.

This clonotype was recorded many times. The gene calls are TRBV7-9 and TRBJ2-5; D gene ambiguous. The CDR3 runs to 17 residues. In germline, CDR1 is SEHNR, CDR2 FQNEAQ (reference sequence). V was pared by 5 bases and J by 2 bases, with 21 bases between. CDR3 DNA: TGTGCCAGCAGCCGGGCCCGCGAGAGGACGGTACAAGAGACCCAGTACTTC. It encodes CASSRARERTVQETQYF.